This T cell receptor (beta chain) came from a study of blood T cell repertoires in COVID-19. The V gene lost 3 bases and the J gene lost 0 bases, with 8 bases spanning the gap. The CDR3 runs 14 residues. Germline V CDR1 and CDR2: MNHNY, SVGAGI (reference sequence). The protocol was immunoSEQ multiplex PCR, while the TCRdb copy is restricted to in-frame clones and leaves out a portion. This table has 57,000 or so clones, 88% appearing once. This TCR derives from a woman in her fifties or sixties with active or convalescent COVID-19. The specimen sequenced was peripheral blood. V gene TRBV6-6 combines with J gene TRBJ1-2; possibly TRBD1 for D (5 bases). This CDR3 is CASSYGATNYGYTF. CDR3 DNA sequence: TGTGCCAGCAGTTATGGGGCAACTAACTATGGCTACACCTTC.